This TCR beta chain was identified in a study of shared clonotypes between healthy human individuals. Broader study findings: Genetic and exposure-history diversity was limited by the small donor number. Sharing of clonotypes among donors was expected to vary with sequencing depth.

Germline V gives CDR1 SQVTM, CDR2 ANQGSEA. This CDR3 has 13 amino acids. Losses at the gene ends were 5 bases for V and 4 bases for J; bases not matched to a gene: 7. Profiling relied on immunoSEQ multiplex PCR, and the TCRdb table lists in-frame clones only, not all of them. The sample yields roughly 510,000 clones, 60% to 80% seen once. Note on this clone: Its antigen is currently unknown.

The sequence derives from a woman between 40 and 50 years old in good health. Some clones in this sample may be carry-over from other donors' samples. The sequenced material came from PBMCs. V usage is TRBV29-1 and J usage is TRBJ1-1; 7 nucleotides agree with TRBD1. The CDR3 bases are TGCAGCGTTTACAGGGGAGGAGGCACTGAAGCTTTCTTT. Residues: CSVYRGGGTEAFF.